The 28 T cell receptor beta chains below all came from one sample that was sequenced in a study of beta chain features in type 1 diabetes (dated by TCRdb to 2017 to 2018). The library was prepared using the immunoSEQ multiplex PCR assay. The High Capacity cDNA Reverse Transcription Kit was used to reverse transcribe all of the isolated RNA, meaning that expressed TCRB transcripts were what got sequenced. Held by TCRdb, this immuneACCESS table contains in-frame sequences only and omits some clones. Under half of the omission traces to an unresolved V gene where checked; the cause of the rest is unknown. Counted in this sample were about 16,000 clones; approximately 55% of them appeared once. Jointly, the top ten make up over 0.4% of the sample. Sequenced input: stem cell memory CD4+ T cells from blood. The cell subset or site label for this specimen denotes: stem cell-like memory CD4+ T cells. These receptors originate from a woman aged 18-29 years in good health.

This clone has only a few counts. This chain links TRBV5-8 with TRBJ1-6; no firm D call. Trimming cost V 0 bases and J 7 bases, with 8 bases left between them. There are 14 residues in the CDR3. Per the germline V gene, CDR1 is SGHTS and CDR2 is YDEGEE. CDR3 DNA: TGTGCCAGCAGCTTGGGCGGAGCGAATTCACCCCTCCACTTT. It encodes CASSLGGANSPLHF.

This chain joins TRBV5-1 and TRBJ2-1, with a weak D call TRBD2 (5 bases). The germline CDR1 and CDR2 sequences are SGHRS and YFSETQ. The CDR3 covers 15 residues. The V end lost 0 bases, the J end lost 5 bases, and 12 bases lay between the germline ends. In DNA, the CDR3 is TGCGCCAGCAGCTTGGGTAGACTAAGTAACAATGAGCAGTTCTTC. Translation gives CASSLGRLSNNEQFF.

The sample holds a few counts of this clone. The rearrangement links TRBV4-1 to TRBJ2-7; maybe TRBD1 (6 bases). The CDR3 totals 16 residues. The V gene's germline CDR1 is MGHRA and CDR2 YSYEKL. The ends were cut back, 1 base at V and 5 bases at J, with 18 bases in the middle. CDR3 DNA: TGCGCCAGCAGCCAAGGCCGCCGGGACAACGGCAACGAGCAGTACTTC. Translated, it gives CASSQGRRDNGNEQYF.

The chain joins TRBV29-1 to TRBJ1-2; the match to TRBD1 covers 8 bases. V was clipped by 4 bases and J by 1 base; unmatched bases: 5. Germline assignment: CDR1 SQVTM and CDR2 ANQGSEA. The CDR3 is 14 amino acids. The CDR3 region is CSVGQGKGNYGYTF. DNA of the CDR3: TGCAGCGTTGGACAGGGGAAAGGTAACTATGGCTACACCTTC.

V usage is TRBV7-6 and J usage is TRBJ2-7; 7 nucleotides agree with TRBD2. The CDR3 sequence is 18 residues long. Germline CDR1 SGHVS, CDR2 FNYEAQ. V trimming: 0 bases; J trimming: 4 bases; junction bases outside the gene matches: 15. The CDR3 nucleotides are TGTGCCAGCAGCTTAGCGGTTCTAGCGGACCCTCCTTGGTACGAGCAGTACTTC. Translating it yields CASSLAVLADPPWYEQYF.

This chain uses TRBV19 with TRBJ1-1; maybe TRBD1 (6 bases). The CDR3 covers 15 residues. Germline CDR1 reads LNHDA; CDR2 reads SQIVND (reference sequence). Trimming pared 4 bases from V and 4 bases from J, leaving 16 bases between. The CDR3 DNA reads TGTGCCAGTAGTAGGACAGTGTCTGGTCTCACTGAAGCTTTCTTT. Amino acids: CASSRTVSGLTEAFF.

This clone showed up just a few times. The chain couples TRBV6-1 to TRBJ2-5; 8 bases align to TRBD2. The J call is in doubt because the DNA end fits TRBJ2-7 better. From germline, CDR1 is MNHNS and CDR2 SASEGT. The CDR3 is made up of 15 amino acids. Here the CDR3 reads CASSEEMGLEYEQYF. CDR3 in DNA: TGTGCCAGCAGTGAAGAAATGGGACTAGAATACGAGCAGTACTTC.

This clone occurred a few times. This chain connects TRBV5-4 to TRBJ1-2, with 7 nucleotides matching TRBD1. The length of the CDR3 is 16 residues. V was clipped by 0 bases and J by 0 bases; unmatched bases: 5. Germline lookup yields CDR1 SGHNT and CDR2 YYREEE (reference sequence). The CDR3 coding sequence is TGTGCCAGCAGCTTGGTGAGGGGGACAGCTAACTATGGCTACACCTTC. It translates to CASSLVRGTANYGYTF.

This rearrangement joins TRBV19 to TRBJ2-5; D uncertain. Trimming removed 1 base from V and 1 base from J, with 7 bases in between. The CDR3 is 14 residues long. Germline CDR1 LNHDA, CDR2 SQIVND (reference sequence). CDR3 region: CASSIGPSQETQYF. For the CDR3, the DNA is TGTGCCAGTAGTATAGGGCCCAGCCAAGAGACCCAGTACTTC. The variable domain in full, with the rest retrieved from reference TRBV19 and TRBJ2-5, is DGGITQSPKYLFRKEGQNVTLSCEQNLNHDAMYWYRQDPGQGLRLIYYSQIVNDFQKGDIAEGYSVSREKKESFPLTVTSAQKNPTAFYLCASSIGPSQETQYFGPGTRLLVL.

This clone appeared a few times. This chain links TRBV2 with TRBJ1-6; 9 bases fit TRBD1. CDR3 length: 13 residues. Trimming removed 6 bases from V and 7 bases from J; junction bases left unmatched: 1. Looked up from germline, CDR1 is SNHLY and CDR2 is FYNNEI. The CDR3 reads CASRGTGNSPLHF. The DNA for the CDR3 is TGTGCCAGCAGAGGGACAGGGAATTCACCCCTCCACTTT.

The chain couples TRBV6-5 to TRBJ1-3, with no clear D. This CDR3 spans 13 amino acids. The V end lost 4 bases, the J end lost 4 bases, and 8 bases lay between the germline ends. Germline assignment: CDR1 MNHEY and CDR2 SVGAGI. Here the CDR3 DNA reads TGTGCCAGCAGTTCAGATGGCGGAAACACCATATATTTT. Its protein product is CASSSDGGNTIYF.

V gene TRBV7-9 combines with J gene TRBJ1-1; D possibly corresponds to TRBD1 (6 bases). The length of the CDR3 is 16 residues. Trimming took off 2 bases at V and 4 bases at J, with 17 bases between the two ends. Germline V gene lookup returns CDR1 SEHNR and CDR2 FQNEAQ (reference sequence). The CDR3 coding sequence is TGTGCCAGCAGCTTATCCGCGCCCCGAGGGGGCACTGAAGCTTTCTTT. Amino acids: CASSLSAPRGGTEAFF.

The chain links TRBV19 to TRBJ1-1; 7 bases agree with TRBD1. CDR1 and CDR2 from the germline V gene are LNHDA and SQIVND (reference sequence). There are 15 residues in the CDR3. J lost 2 bases, V lost 2 bases, and 5 bases had no gene match. DNA for the CDR3: TGTGCCAGTAGTATATTATCAGGGGGTAACACTGAAGCTTTCTTT. This encodes CASSILSGGNTEAFF.

The rearrangement links TRBV4-1 to TRBJ1-2; 12 bases align to TRBD1. This CDR3 region has 16 residues. Germline V gene sequence: CDR1 MGHRA, CDR2 YSYEKL. J lost 8 bases, V lost 0 bases, and 7 bases had no gene match. The CDR3 reads CASSQEVGQGARGYTF. Here the CDR3 DNA reads TGCGCCAGCAGCCAAGAAGTGGGACAGGGGGCGCGGGGCTACACCTTC.

The chain couples TRBV19 to TRBJ2-1, with TRBD2 matching over 8 bases. The CDR3 spans 16 residues. V shed 11 bases and J 4 bases; nucleotides not matched to a gene: 16. Germline-derived CDR1 and CDR2 are LNHDA and SQIVND (reference sequence). The DNA for the CDR3 is TGTGCCGGCCTGGAGGGGGGGACTAGTATTTACAATGAGCAGTTCTTC. Its translation is CAGLEGGTSIYNEQFF.

The CDR3 DNA reads as TGTGCCTGGAGAAGGGGGCTTGACGGGGAGCTGTTTTTT. This sequence encodes CAWRRGLDGELFF. V and J are TRBV30 and TRBJ2-2; TRBD1 matches at 7 bases. This CDR3 is 13 amino acids long. Per germline, CDR1 GTSNPN and CDR2 SVGIG (reference sequence). V lost 3 bases, J lost 7 bases, and 5 bases stayed unmatched.

The chain couples TRBV5-1 to TRBJ1-1; D might be TRBD1 (5 bases). V lost 0 bases and J 2 bases, leaving 8 bases between the germline ends. Germline assignment: CDR1 SGHRS and CDR2 YFSETQ. The CDR3 runs to 14 residues. As DNA, the CDR3 is TGCGCCAGCAGCTTGGGACAGATAAACACTGAAGCTTTCTTT. Translation: CASSLGQINTEAFF.

The V and J genes are TRBV18 and TRBJ2-6; 10 bases are a match to TRBD1. The V gene's germline CDR1 is KGHSH and CDR2 LQKENI. V dropped 6 bases and J dropped 3; count of bases not matched to a gene: 5. The CDR3 consists of 16 residues. Here the CDR3 reads CASSRQGANGANVLTF. For the CDR3, the DNA is TGTGCCAGCTCGCGACAGGGGGCGAATGGGGCCAACGTCCTGACTTTC.

The chain employs TRBV5-1 and TRBJ1-4, with a tentative D call TRBD1 (5 bases). Trimming left V 0 bases short and J 0 bases short, with 9 bases between. Germline CDR1 is SGHRS and CDR2 is YFSETQ. This CDR3 comprises 16 residues. The CDR3 loop is CASSLGAGATNEKLFF. CDR3 sequence (DNA): TGCGCCAGCAGCTTGGGTGCGGGGGCAACTAATGAAAAACTGTTTTTT.

J is TRBJ2-3 and V is TRBV12-5, with TRBD1 matching 8 bases. This CDR3 is 14 amino acids long. CDR1 and CDR2 (germline): LGHNT, FRNRAP. V trimming: 1 base; J trimming: 3 bases; junction bases outside the gene matches: 0. CDR3 nucleotides: TGTGCTAGTGGTTTGGGGACAGGGACAGATACGCAGTATTTT. Translation: CASGLGTGTDTQYF.

This clone turned up a few times. This rearrangement joins TRBV7-3 to TRBJ2-3; D is possibly TRBD1 (7 bases). The CDR3 length is 16 residues. CDR1 and CDR2 (germline): SGHTA, FQGTGA. Trimming removed 2 bases from V and 2 bases from J, with 14 bases in between. CDR3 amino acids: CASSLLPGGITDTQYF. The CDR3 DNA sequence: TGTGCCAGCAGCTTATTGCCAGGGGGGATCACAGATACGCAGTATTTT.

The J gene is TRBJ2-3, the V gene TRBV6-6; 7 nucleotides align to TRBD1. From germline, CDR1 is MNHNY and CDR2 SVGAGI (reference sequence). V lost 5 bases and J lost 7; bases outside the gene matches: 12. There are 15 residues in the CDR3. In DNA form, the CDR3 reads TGTGCCAGCAGTACGACAGGGACCGCCTTGAATACGCAGTATTTT. Amino acid sequence: CASSTTGTALNTQYF.

This sequence joins TRBV7-8 and TRBJ2-5; maybe TRBD1 (6 bases). V lost 1 base, J lost 3 bases, and 12 bases lay in between. CDR1 is SGHVS and CDR2 is FQNEAQ in the germline V gene. CDR3 length: 15 amino acids. The CDR3 reads CASSLGARGEETQYF. CDR3 DNA: TGTGCCAGCAGCTTAGGAGCCAGGGGTGAAGAGACCCAGTACTTC. The complete variable domain, with remaining parts taken from reference TRBV7-8 and TRBJ2-5, reads GAGVSQSPRYKVAKRGQDVALRCDPISGHVSLFWYQQALGQGPEFLTYFQNEAQLDKSGLPSDRFFAERPEGSVSTLKIQRTQQEDSAVYLCASSLGARGEETQYFGPGTRLLVL.

This rearrangement joins TRBV5-4 to TRBJ2-3; TRBD2 aligns across 9 bases. Germline assignment: CDR1 SGHNT and CDR2 YYREEE (reference sequence). The length of the CDR3 is 16 residues. The V gene end was trimmed by 2 bases and the J gene end by 1 base; junction bases not matched to a gene: 5. The chain's CDR3 is CASSLGGRAGTDTQYF. CDR3 in DNA: TGTGCCAGCAGCTTAGGCGGGAGGGCCGGCACAGATACGCAGTATTTT.

CDR3 nucleotide sequence: TGTGCCAGCAGCTTGCGGGGGGAAGAGACCCAGTACTTC. Protein sequence: CASSLRGEETQYF. The chain joins TRBV5-4 to TRBJ2-5; 7 bases align to TRBD2. This CDR3 region has 13 residues. Germline trimming cut 1 base from V and 3 bases from J; bases unmatched to any gene: 0. Germline loops: CDR1 SGHNT, CDR2 YYREEE (reference sequence). Complete variable domain (other parts from reference TRBV5-4 and TRBJ2-5): ETGVTQSPTHLIKTRGQQVTLRCSSQSGHNTVSWYQQALGQGPQFIFQYYREEENGRGNFPPRFSGLQFPNYSSELNVNALELDDSALYLCASSLRGEETQYFGPGTRLLVL.

The V call is TRBV19, the J call TRBJ1-4, with D perhaps matching TRBD1 (6 bases). V lost 3 bases and J 7 bases, leaving 15 bases between the germline ends. The germline V gene has CDR1 LNHDA and CDR2 SQIVND (reference sequence). The CDR3 runs 15 residues. CDR3 DNA sequence: TGTGCCAGTAGTATTTCTCGGGACAAAACTGAAAAACTGTTTTTT. Residues: CASSISRDKTEKLFF. Using reference TRBV19 and TRBJ1-4 for the parts outside the CDR3, the full variable domain is DGGITQSPKYLFRKEGQNVTLSCEQNLNHDAMYWYRQDPGQGLRLIYYSQIVNDFQKGDIAEGYSVSREKKESFPLTVTSAQKNPTAFYLCASSISRDKTEKLFFGSGTQLSVL.

The CDR3 DNA reads TGTGCCTGGAGTGACCCTCAGATACCCCTCCACTTT. This gives the protein CAWSDPQIPLHF. The chain is built from TRBV30 and TRBJ1-6; D is unresolved. Deletions cut 1 base from V and 12 bases from J, with 10 bases between. The germline gives CDR1 GTSNPN, CDR2 SVGIG (reference sequence). CDR3 length equals 12 residues.

This clone was recorded a few times. The rearrangement links TRBV5-1 to TRBJ1-1; D call uncertain. The CDR3 consists of 14 residues. Germline assignment: CDR1 SGHRS and CDR2 YFSETQ. V was pared by 0 bases and J by 2 bases, with 8 bases between. The CDR3: CASSLDVYNTEAFF. CDR3 nucleotides: TGCGCCAGCAGCTTGGATGTCTATAACACTGAAGCTTTCTTT.